A selection of T cell receptor beta chains follows, all from one sample in a study of beta chain features in type 1 diabetes. Method: immunoSEQ multiplex PCR; TCRdb's copy keeps in-frame clones and lacks some. The sample yields 500,000 to 850,000 clones, about an eighth seen once. The sequencing sample was made of naive CD4+ T cells from blood. These receptor sequences come from a man younger than 35 with type 1 diabetes. The CDR3 runs from the conserved cysteine through the conserved F or W. Each record gives: clone size, V gene, D gene, J gene, CDR3 protein, CDR3 DNA. A D gene is named only where the DNA matches it firmly. Where a row states a size, it is once, few, many or the class of an expanded clone; other rows omit it.

size: few; V: TRBV13; D: TRBD1; J: TRBJ2-1; CDR3: CASSLDRDSYNEQFF; DNA: TGTGCCAGCAGCCTAGACAGGGACTCCTACAATGAGCAGTTCTTC
size: few; V: TRBV9; D: TRBD2; J: TRBJ2-1; CDR3: CASSSLAGSAALEQFF; DNA: TGTGCCAGCAGCTCCCTAGCGGGAAGTGCGGCACTTGAGCAGTTCTTC
size: -; V: TRBV30; D: -; J: TRBJ2-1; CDR3: CAWSVGPHQFF; DNA: TGTGCCTGGAGTGTAGGGCCGCACCAGTTCTTC
size: -; V: TRBV9; D: -; J: TRBJ1-5; CDR3: CASSPTGNQPQHF; DNA: TGTGCCAGCAGCCCCACAGGGAATCAGCCCCAGCATTTT
size: few; V: TRBV5-1; D: TRBD1; J: TRBJ2-5; CDR3: CASGPGDRDSQETQYF; DNA: TGCGCCAGCGGACCGGGGGACAGGGATTCCCAAGAGACCCAGTACTTC
size: many; V: TRBV7-9; D: -; J: TRBJ2-7; CDR3: CASSLGGGEQYF; DNA: TGTGCCAGCAGCTTAGGCGGAGGCGAGCAGTACTTC
size: few; V: TRBV19; D: -; J: TRBJ1-2; CDR3: CASSIVQARLYGYTF; DNA: TGTGCCAGTAGTATTGTCCAGGCCCGCCTCTATGGCTACACCTTC
size: -; V: TRBV27; D: -; J: TRBJ1-6; CDR3: CASRITGSSPLHF; DNA: TGTGCCAGCAGGATTACAGGGAGCTCACCCCTCCACTTT
size: -; V: TRBV30; D: TRBD1; J: TRBJ1-5; CDR3: CAWSPGQAHQPQHF; DNA: TGTGCCTGGAGTCCGGGACAGGCCCATCAGCCCCAGCATTTT
size: few; V: TRBV11-2; D: -; J: TRBJ1-1; CDR3: CASSLRENTEAFF; DNA: TGTGCCAGCAGCCTCCGCGAGAACACTGAAGCTTTCTTT
size: -; V: TRBV30; D: -; J: TRBJ2-1; CDR3: CAWSFRRLGYNEQFF; DNA: TGTGCCTGGAGCTTTAGGAGACTAGGCTACAATGAGCAGTTCTTC
size: few; V: TRBV19; D: -; J: TRBJ2-7; CDR3: CASSIVPQASGIYEQYF; DNA: TGTGCCAGTAGTATAGTCCCACAGGCCTCAGGGATCTACGAGCAGTACTTC
size: few; V: TRBV7-2; D: TRBD2; J: TRBJ2-5; CDR3: CASSLDGLAGALETQYF; DNA: TGTGCCAGCAGCTTGGACGGACTAGCGGGGGCCCTCGAGACCCAGTACTTC
size: few; V: TRBV30; D: TRBD1; J: TRBJ2-1; CDR3: CAWSQGDEQFF; DNA: TGTGCCTGGAGTCAGGGGGATGAGCAGTTCTTC
size: -; V: TRBV28; D: -; J: TRBJ1-1; CDR3: CASSAISPPGAFF; DNA: TGTGCCAGCAGTGCCATTTCCCCCCCGGGGGCTTTCTTT
size: few; V: TRBV30; D: -; J: TRBJ2-1; CDR3: CACLDPSTGNEQFF; DNA: TGTGCCTGCCTTGACCCGTCAACGGGCAATGAGCAGTTCTTC
size: few; V: TRBV29-1; D: TRBD1; J: TRBJ1-2; CDR3: CSVRFSTGQFNYGYTF; DNA: TGCAGCGTGCGCTTTTCCACGGGACAGTTTAACTATGGCTACACCTTC
size: -; V: TRBV5-1; D: -; J: TRBJ2-5; CDR3: CASRPDYQQETQYF; DNA: TGCGCCAGCAGGCCAGACTACCAACAAGAGACCCAGTACTTC
size: few; V: TRBV6-5; D: -; J: TRBJ1-1; CDR3: CASSYSGSMNTEAFF; DNA: TGTGCCAGCAGTTACTCCGGGAGTATGAACACTGAAGCTTTCTTT
size: -; V: TRBV7-8; D: -; J: TRBJ1-1; CDR3: CASSLVGYTEAFF; DNA: TGTGCCAGCAGCTTAGTGGGGTACACTGAAGCTTTCTTT
size: -; V: TRBV12-2; D: -; J: TRBJ1-2; CDR3: CASRLIGTTGDGYTF; DNA: TGTGCAAGTCGCTTGATAGGAACGACAGGAGATGGCTACACCTTC
size: few; V: TRBV7-2; D: TRBD1; J: TRBJ1-1; CDR3: CASSSSGTGNTEAFF; DNA: TGTGCCAGCAGCTCATCCGGGACAGGGAACACTGAAGCTTTCTTT
size: few; V: TRBV7-9; D: -; J: TRBJ2-3; CDR3: CASGPDRGTDTQYF; DNA: TGTGCCAGCGGGCCGGACCGGGGGACAGATACGCAGTATTTT
size: few; V: TRBV6-6; D: TRBD1; J: TRBJ2-5; CDR3: CASSWGHRGLETQYF; DNA: TGTGCCAGCAGTTGGGGGCACAGGGGATTGGAGACCCAGTACTTC
size: -; V: TRBV5-1; D: -; J: TRBJ2-5; CDR3: CASSWVGGRETQYF; DNA: TGCGCCAGCAGCTGGGTGGGAGGACGAGAGACCCAGTACTTC
size: -; V: TRBV20-1; D: -; J: TRBJ2-7; CDR3: CSASMDEQYF; DNA: TGCAGTGCTAGTATGGACGAGCAGTACTTC